The 25 T cell receptor beta chains listed next were all sequenced from one sample in a study of T cell responses to AZD1222 COVID-19 vaccine. Here immunoSEQ multiplex PCR was the method, and the copy in TCRdb shows in-frame clones only, minus some. The sample contains tens of thousands of clones, 89% of which appear only once. The sample in question was peripheral blood, obtained 28 days after the second AZD1222 dose. The receptor set was obtained from an adult who received the AZD1222 COVID-19 vaccine.

The rearrangement links TRBV5-1 to TRBJ1-3, with 9 bases identical to TRBD1. Looked up from germline, CDR1 is SGHRS and CDR2 is YFSETQ. The CDR3 loop spans 15 amino acids. With 4 bases clipped from V and 2 bases from J, the junction kept 4 bases outside the gene matches. CDR3 DNA sequence: TGCGCCAGCAGCGTTCGGACAGGGGCTGGAAACACCATATATTTT. This codes for CASSVRTGAGNTIYF. Together with reference TRBV5-1 and TRBJ1-3, the CDR3 gives the full variable domain: KAGVTQTPRYLIKTRGQQVTLSCSPISGHRSVSWYQQTPGQGLQFLFEYFSETQRNKGNFPGRFSGRQFSNSRSEMNVSTLELGDSALYLCASSVRTGAGNTIYFGEGSWLTVV.

The rearrangement joins TRBV7-2 to TRBJ2-2; TRBD2 matches at 12 bases. Trimming at V came to 3 bases and at J to 5 bases, leaving 4 bases not matched to a gene. Germline V CDR1 and CDR2: SGHTA, FQGNSA. There are 16 residues in the CDR3. The CDR3 sequence: CASSFTGTSGTGELFF. DNA of the CDR3: TGTGCCAGCAGCTTTACCGGGACTAGCGGGACCGGGGAGCTGTTTTTT. The complete variable domain, with remaining parts taken from reference TRBV7-2 and TRBJ2-2, reads GAGVSQSPSNKVTEKGKDVELRCDPISGHTALYWYRQSLGQGLEFLIYFQGNSAPDKSGLPSDRFSAERTGGSVSTLTIQRTQQEDSAVYLCASSFTGTSGTGELFFGEGSRLTVL.

This clone was seen only once. The chain uses TRBV5-1 and TRBJ2-7; D tentatively fits TRBD1 or TRBD2 (5 bases each). V was shortened by 3 bases and J by 2 bases, with 12 bases between the two germline ends. Germline lookup yields CDR1 SGHRS and CDR2 YFSETQ. The CDR3 contains 14 residues. The CDR3 loop is CASSYRDGAYEQYF. CDR3 in DNA: TGCGCCAGCAGCTACCGGGACGGAGCCTACGAGCAGTACTTC.

V usage is TRBV19 and J usage is TRBJ1-2, with D possibly TRBD1 on 6 matching bases. This CDR3 is 15 amino acids long. Deletions cut 8 bases from V and 8 bases from J, with 24 bases between. The germline gives CDR1 LNHDA, CDR2 SQIVND (reference sequence). CDR3 nucleotide sequence: TGTGCCAGTCGGGACGGGGGACAAATGATACGGGGCTACACCTTC. Translating gives CASRDGGQMIRGYTF.

The J gene is TRBJ1-6, the V gene TRBV12-3 or TRBV12-4, with D possibly TRBD1 on 5 matching bases. V lost 6 bases and J lost 9, with 12 bases in between. The CDR3 has 13 amino acids. The CDR3 sequence: CASSYTGGSPLHF. DNA of the CDR3: TGTGCCAGCAGCTACACAGGCGGTTCACCCCTCCACTTT.

Only one count was recorded for this clone. J is TRBJ2-7 and V is TRBV19, with D tentatively TRBD2 (6 bases). Between the trimmed V and J ends, which lost 3 bases and 3 bases, there was a span of 18 bases. In germline, CDR1 is LNHDA, CDR2 SQIVND (reference sequence). This CDR3 has 16 amino acids. As DNA, the CDR3 is TGTGCCAGTAGTATTGTAGGGGAACCGGAGGGCTACGAGCAGTACTTC. It codes for CASSIVGEPEGYEQYF.

The chain is built from TRBV7-9 and TRBJ2-1, with 7 positions matching TRBD1. Germline loops: CDR1 SEHNR, CDR2 FQNEAQ (reference sequence). V shed 5 bases, J shed 14 bases, and the junction held 18 bases outside the gene matches. The CDR3 is 15 amino acids. CDR3 in DNA: TGTGCCAGCAGCGGTACCACGGGTTGGACAGGCACGGAGTTCTTC. Its protein is CASSGTTGWTGTEFF.

The chain recombines TRBV7-6 with TRBJ1-4; D is perhaps TRBD1 (5 bases). The length of the CDR3 is 16 residues. Trimming removed 5 bases from V and 8 bases from J, with 21 bases in between. CDR1 is SGHVS, CDR2 FNYEAQ, per germline. CDR3 region: CASSTQGHLRGEKLFF. The DNA for the CDR3 is TGTGCCAGCAGCACACAAGGACATCTTCGCGGCGAAAAACTGTTTTTT.

The chain couples TRBV3-1 (or the pseudogene TRBV3-2) to TRBJ2-7; 9 bases match TRBD2. The V segment lost 5 bases and the J segment 6 bases; nucleotides outside the gene matches: 11. CDR1 LGHDT and CDR2 YNNKEL come from the germline V gene (reference sequence). The CDR3 is made up of 15 amino acids. The CDR3 sequence is CASSGNSGRGGEQYF. The CDR3 nucleotides are TGTGCCAGCAGCGGGAATAGCGGGAGAGGGGGCGAGCAGTACTTC.

DNA of the CDR3: TGTGCCAGCACCCGAGACAGGGACTACTATGGCTACACCTTC. Its protein is CASTRDRDYYGYTF. This chain connects TRBV6-5 to TRBJ1-2; 7 positions agree with TRBD1. Germline-derived CDR1 and CDR2 are MNHEY and SVGAGI. The CDR3 contains 14 residues. The trim removed 7 bases at V and 3 bases at J, leaving 8 bases unmatched.

CDR3 nucleotides: TGTGCCAGCAGTTTAGGACAGTACCAAGAGACCCAGTACTTC. Its protein product is CASSLGQYQETQYF. The chain carries TRBV28 and TRBJ2-5; perhaps TRBD1 as D (6 bases). Trimming pared 2 bases from V and 0 bases from J, leaving 7 bases between. CDR1 and CDR2 from the germline V gene are MDHEN and SYDVKM. The CDR3 is 14 amino acids.

The V call is TRBV5-4, the J call TRBJ2-1; the D gene is possibly TRBD1 (6 bases). The V end lost 2 bases, the J end lost 4 bases, and 13 bases lay between the germline ends. The CDR3 runs 15 residues. Germline CDR1 is SGHNT and CDR2 is YYREEE (reference sequence). CDR3 nucleotides: TGTGCCAGCAGCTTAGCTACGGGACAATACAATGAGCAGTTCTTC. Its translation is CASSLATGQYNEQFF.

The gene calls are TRBV9 and TRBJ2-7, with D tentatively TRBD1 or TRBD2 (7 bases each). CDR1 is SGDLS, CDR2 YYNGEE, per germline. V lost 3 bases, J lost 6 bases, and 16 bases lay in between. The CDR3 is 14 amino acids. For the CDR3, the DNA is TGTGCCAGCAGCGCGGGGGGACAGACACTCGAGCAGTACTTC. Its protein is CASSAGGQTLEQYF.

The rearrangement links TRBV12-1 to TRBJ2-7; the table gives TRBD1 as D, unverified against the DNA. TRBV12-1 is given as a pseudogene. The CDR3 sequence is 16 residues long. CDR3 DNA: TGTGCCAGCAGCTTTGTTCCCGGGACAGGGGGCTACGAGCAGTACTTC. As protein: CASSFVPGTGGYEQYF.

J is TRBJ1-1 and V is TRBV18; weak D call: TRBD1 (5 bases). Germline CDR1 and CDR2: KGHSH and LQKENI. This CDR3 region has 15 residues. V dropped 6 bases and J dropped 3 bases, with 17 bases sitting between them. In nucleotides, the CDR3 is TGTGCCAGCTCCTCGACAGAGGGTTTGGACACTGAAGCTTTCTTT. This encodes CASSSTEGLDTEAFF.

V and J are TRBV28 and TRBJ2-1; possibly TRBD1 for D (6 bases). Germline values: CDR1 MDHEN, CDR2 SYDVKM. This CDR3 is 14 amino acids long. V gave up 2 bases and J gave up 9 bases, with 14 bases separating them. Here the CDR3 reads CASSLSLTGSEQFF. CDR3 DNA sequence: TGTGCCAGCAGTTTAAGCCTGACAGGATCTGAGCAGTTCTTC.

The rearrangement uses TRBV11-3 and TRBJ2-1; D not resolved. The CDR3 covers 14 residues. The V end lost 3 bases, the J end lost 2 bases, and 8 bases lay between the germline ends. Germline V lookup: CDR1 SGHNT, CDR2 YENEEA. The CDR3: CASSLDLAYNEQFF. CDR3 DNA sequence: TGTGCCAGCAGCTTGGACCTCGCCTACAATGAGCAGTTCTTC.

CDR3 coding DNA: TGTGCCAGCAGCCAAGATGGGTGGAATACAGAGACCCAGTACTTC. This translates into CASSQDGWNTETQYF. The chain joins TRBV14 to TRBJ2-5; D gene ambiguous. CDR3 size: 15 residues. Germline V gene lookup returns CDR1 SGHDN and CDR2 FVKESK. The ends were cut back, 0 bases at V and 4 bases at J, with 12 bases in the middle.

This chain links TRBV5-1 with TRBJ1-2; no definite D call. Looked up from germline, CDR1 is SGHRS and CDR2 is YFSETQ. CDR3 length: 12 residues. Trimming shortened V by 4 bases and J by 2 bases, and 6 bases separated the two germline ends. The CDR3 DNA reads as TGCGCCAGCAGCGCGGGGAACTATGGCTACACCTTC. It yields the protein CASSAGNYGYTF.

The chain is built from TRBV18 and TRBJ1-1, with D unresolved. From germline, CDR1 is KGHSH and CDR2 LQKENI. The CDR3 totals 12 residues. V lost 2 bases and J lost 11, with 12 bases in between. CDR3 DNA sequence: TGTGCCAGCTCACCAGGAGGATATGAGGCTTTCTTT. Residues: CASSPGGYEAFF.

V usage is TRBV30 and J usage is TRBJ1-1, with 9 nucleotides matching TRBD1. This CDR3 spans 11 amino acids. V lost 4 bases to trimming and J lost 10 bases; unmatched junction nucleotides: 4. The germline V gene has CDR1 GTSNPN and CDR2 SVGIG (reference sequence). CDR3 region: CAWTQGQGAFF. As DNA, the CDR3 is TGTGCCTGGACCCAGGGACAGGGAGCTTTCTTT.

This clone was detected once. V is TRBV4-1 and J is TRBJ2-3; 11 nucleotides align to TRBD2. Germline V lookup: CDR1 MGHRA, CDR2 YSYEKL. The CDR3 is 18 amino acids. The junction had 11 bases not matched to a gene; V was cut back by 4 bases and J by 2 bases. The CDR3 spells CASSLSLLAGGLTDTQYF. DNA for the CDR3: TGCGCCAGCAGCCTCTCCCTCTTAGCGGGAGGGCTCACAGATACGCAGTATTTT.

The chain recombines TRBV6-5 with TRBJ2-7; D uncertain. This CDR3 is 14 amino acids long. Germline lookup yields CDR1 MNHEY and CDR2 SVGAGI. Deletions cut 5 bases from V and 2 bases from J, with 13 bases between. The DNA for the CDR3 is TGTGCCAGCAGTAACCCCGGCAGCACCTACGAGCAGTACTTC. It codes for CASSNPGSTYEQYF.

The rearrangement uses TRBV10-1 and TRBJ2-3; D uncertain. V was shortened by 10 bases and J by 2 bases, with 7 bases between the two germline ends. Per germline, CDR1 WNHNN and CDR2 SYGVQD (reference sequence). This CDR3 has 11 residues. CDR3: CATSATDTQYF. The CDR3 coding sequence is TGCGCCACCTCAGCCACAGATACGCAGTATTTT.

The chain uses TRBV5-1 and TRBJ1-1, with TRBD1 as a possible D gene (5 bases). This CDR3 is built from 14 residues. Between the trimmed V and J ends, which lost 4 bases and 0 bases, there was a span of 10 bases. CDR1 SGHRS and CDR2 YFSETQ come from the germline V gene. CDR3 sequence (DNA): TGCGCCAGCAGCCCTTGGGGACTGAACACTGAAGCTTTCTTT. This gives the protein CASSPWGLNTEAFF.